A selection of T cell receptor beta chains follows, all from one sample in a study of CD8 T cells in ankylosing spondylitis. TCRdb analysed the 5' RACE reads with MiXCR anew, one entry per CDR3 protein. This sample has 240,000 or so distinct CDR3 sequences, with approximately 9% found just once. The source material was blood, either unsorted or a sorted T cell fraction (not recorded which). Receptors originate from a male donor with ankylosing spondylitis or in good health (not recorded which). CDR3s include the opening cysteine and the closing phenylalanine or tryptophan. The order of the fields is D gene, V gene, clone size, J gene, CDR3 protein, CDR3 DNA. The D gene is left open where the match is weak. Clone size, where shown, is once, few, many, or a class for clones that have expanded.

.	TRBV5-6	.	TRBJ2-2	CASSLGVAGELFF	TGTGCCAGCAGCTTGGGTGTCGCGGGGGAGCTGTTTTTT
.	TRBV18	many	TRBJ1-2	CASSPALANYGYTF	TGTGCCAGCTCACCAGCTTTAGCTAACTATGGCTACACCTTC
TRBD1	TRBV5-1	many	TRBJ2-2	CASSLDRFVRGLTYPRELFF	TGCGCCAGCAGCTTGGATCGGTTTGTCAGGGGGCTTACATATCCAAGGGAGCTGTTTTTT
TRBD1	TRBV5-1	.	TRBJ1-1	CASSTGQEYMNTEAFF	TGCGCCAGCAGCACCGGACAGGAATACATGAACACTGAAGCTTTCTTT
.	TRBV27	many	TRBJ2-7	CASSLLGYEQYF	TGTGCCAGCAGTTTATTGGGCTACGAGCAGTACTTC
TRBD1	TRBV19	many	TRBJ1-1	CASSMVAGGEYTEAFF	TGTGCCAGTAGTATGGTGGCAGGGGGTGAGTACACTGAAGCTTTCTTT
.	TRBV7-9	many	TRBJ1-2	CASSPAFVDYGYTF	TGTGCCAGCAGCCCCGCCTTTGTTGACTATGGCTACACCTTC
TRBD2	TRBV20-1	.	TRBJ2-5	CSARAEGSGRARETQYF	TGCAGTGCTAGAGCTGAAGGGAGCGGGAGGGCCAGGGAGACCCAGTACTTC
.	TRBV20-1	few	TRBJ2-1	CSAREGYQTSYNEQFF	TGCAGTGCTAGAGAGGGCTACCAAACTTCCTACAATGAGCAGTTCTTC
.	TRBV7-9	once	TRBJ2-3	CASSRLQGVEDTQYF	TGTGCCAGCAGCCGACTCCAGGGAGTTGAAGATACGCAGTATTTT
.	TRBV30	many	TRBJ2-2	CAWSVRGFGTGELFF	TGTGCCTGGAGTGTACGAGGATTTGGCACCGGGGAGCTGTTTTTT
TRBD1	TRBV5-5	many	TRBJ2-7	CASSLDWDRGLTYEQYF	TGTGCCAGCAGCTTAGACTGGGACAGGGGGCTTACCTACGAGCAGTACTTC
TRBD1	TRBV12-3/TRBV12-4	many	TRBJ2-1	CASTLQQGARNEQFF	TGTGCCAGCACCCTTCAGCAGGGGGCTCGCAATGAGCAGTTCTTC
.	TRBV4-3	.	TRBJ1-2	CASSRTTGTGYGYTF	TGCGCCAGCAGCCGGACCACCGGGACCGGCTATGGCTACACCTTC
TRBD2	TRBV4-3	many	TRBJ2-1	CASSYRLAGVAEQFF	TGCGCCAGCAGCTATAGACTAGCGGGAGTGGCTGAGCAGTTCTTC
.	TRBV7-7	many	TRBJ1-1	CASSLGENTEAFF	TGTGCTAGCAGCTTAGGGGAGAACACTGAAGCTTTCTTT
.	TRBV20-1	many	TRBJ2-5	CSAREDSGETQYF	TGCAGTGCTAGAGAGGACAGTGGAGAGACCCAGTACTTC
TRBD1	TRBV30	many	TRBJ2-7	CAWSVGTGVHEQYF	TGTGCCTGGAGTGTTGGGACAGGGGTCCACGAGCAGTACTTC
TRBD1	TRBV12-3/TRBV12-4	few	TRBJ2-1	CASNRQGENNEQFF	TGTGCCAGCAACCGACAGGGGGAGAACAATGAGCAGTTCTTC
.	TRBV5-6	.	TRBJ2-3	CASSLRQIDTQYF	TGTGCCAGCAGCTTACGACAGATAGATACGCAGTATTTT
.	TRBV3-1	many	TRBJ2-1	CASSRDRRIYNEQFF	TGTGCCAGCAGCCGCGACCGTCGAATTTACAATGAGCAGTTCTTC
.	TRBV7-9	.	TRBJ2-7	CASSLALSRNPYEQYF	TGTGCCAGCAGCTTAGCCCTCTCTCGGAATCCCTACGAGCAGTACTTC
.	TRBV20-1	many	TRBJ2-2	CSARKRAGANTGELFF	TGCAGTGCTAGAAAGCGGGCAGGAGCGAACACCGGGGAGCTGTTTTTT
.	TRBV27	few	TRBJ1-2	CASSSRTDFYYGYTF	TGTGCCAGCAGTTCCCGGACAGACTTCTACTATGGCTACACCTTC
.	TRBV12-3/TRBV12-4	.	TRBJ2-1	CASSLTGLLNEQFF	TGTGCCAGCAGTTTAACGGGACTCCTCAATGAGCAGTTCTTC
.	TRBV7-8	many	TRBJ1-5	CASSLAGAVHYSNQPQHF	TGTGCCAGCAGCTTAGCGGGGGCAGTACACTATAGCAATCAGCCCCAGCATTTT